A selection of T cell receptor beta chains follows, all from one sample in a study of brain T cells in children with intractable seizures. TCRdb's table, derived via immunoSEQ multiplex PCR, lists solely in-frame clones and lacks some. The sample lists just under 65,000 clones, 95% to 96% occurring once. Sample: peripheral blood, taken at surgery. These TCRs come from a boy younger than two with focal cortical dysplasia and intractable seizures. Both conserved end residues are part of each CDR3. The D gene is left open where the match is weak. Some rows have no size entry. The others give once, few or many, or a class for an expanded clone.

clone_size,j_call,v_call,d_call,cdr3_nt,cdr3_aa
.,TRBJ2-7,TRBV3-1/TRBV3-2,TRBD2,TGTGCCAGCAGCCCCTCTAGCGGGCCCTACGAGCAGTACTTC,CASSPSSGPYEQYF
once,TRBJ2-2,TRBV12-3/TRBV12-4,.,TGTGCCAGCATCGGCTCGGGTGGGGAGCTGTTTTTT,CASIGSGGELFF
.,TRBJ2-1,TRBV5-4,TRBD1,TGTGCCAGCAGCCCGGGACAGGGCTGGAACAATGAGCAGTTCTTC,CASSPGQGWNNEQFF
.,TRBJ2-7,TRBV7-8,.,TGTGCCAGCAGCTTAGAGAGGGTACCTCTCCCGTACGAGCAGTACTTC,CASSLERVPLPYEQYF
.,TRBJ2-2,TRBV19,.,TGTGCCAGTATGCGAAGGAGGGGCACCGGGGAGCTGTTTTTT,CASMRRRGTGELFF
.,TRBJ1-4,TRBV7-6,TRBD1,TGTGCCAGCAGCTTAGGGCAGGGGGAGACTAATGAAAAACTGTTTTTT,CASSLGQGETNEKLFF
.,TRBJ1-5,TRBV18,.,TGTGCCAGCTCACCACTTCCGGGGGGCTTGGGCAATCAGCCCCAGCATTTT,CASSPLPGGLGNQPQHF
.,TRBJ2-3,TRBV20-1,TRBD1,TGCAGTGCTAGTGGGACAGGGATAGATACGCAGTATTTT,CSASGTGIDTQYF
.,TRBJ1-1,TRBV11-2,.,TGTGCCAGCAGCTCACTTTTGAACAGGTTCGCAGCTTTCTTT,CASSSLLNRFAAFF
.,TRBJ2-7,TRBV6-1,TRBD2,TGTGCCAGCAGTGAAGGACTAGCGGGGGGTTACGAGCAGTACTTC,CASSEGLAGGYEQYF
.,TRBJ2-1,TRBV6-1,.,TGTGCCAGCAGTGAAAAGCGGCAGGAGAAGGGTCAGTTCTTC,CASSEKRQEKGQFF
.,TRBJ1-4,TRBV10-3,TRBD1,TGTGCCATCAGTGACCTCTCACCGGGACAGTTCCCGACGTTTAATGAAAAACTGTTTTTT,CAISDLSPGQFPTFNEKLFF
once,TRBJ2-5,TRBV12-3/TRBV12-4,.,TGTGCCAGCAGTTTAAATCTTGAGACCCAGTACTTC,CASSLNLETQYF
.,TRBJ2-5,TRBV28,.,TGTGCCAGCAGTGCGCAGGGGGGCTCCCTCCAAGAGACCCAGTACTTC,CASSAQGGSLQETQYF
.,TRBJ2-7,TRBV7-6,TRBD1,TGTGCCAGCAGCGTATGGACAGGGGCCTACGAGCAGTACTTC,CASSVWTGAYEQYF
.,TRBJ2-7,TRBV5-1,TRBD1,TGCGCCAGCAGCTTACAGGGACAGGGTGAGGGCGAGCAGTACTTC,CASSLQGQGEGEQYF
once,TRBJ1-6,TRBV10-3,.,TGTGCCATCAGTGAGGACAGAGGGAATTCACCCCTCCACTTT,CAISEDRGNSPLHF
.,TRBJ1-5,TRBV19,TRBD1,TGTGCCAGTAGTACAAGACAGGGAGGCCAGCCCCAGCATTTT,CASSTRQGGQPQHF
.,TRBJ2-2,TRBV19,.,TGTGCCAGTTCCATTCCGGGACGGCGGAACACCGGGGAGCTGTTTTTT,CASSIPGRRNTGELFF
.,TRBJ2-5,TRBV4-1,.,TGCGCCAGCAGCCAACCCGGGAGAAAAGAGACCCAGTACTTC,CASSQPGRKETQYF